The 18 T cell receptor beta chains listed next were all sequenced from one sample in a study of blood T cell repertoires in COVID-19 (TCRdb year 2020). Preparation of the library involved the immunoSEQ multiplex PCR assay. Imported from immuneACCESS, the table was reduced by TCRdb to in-frame sequences with V and J called. These copies leave out some clones; in studies compared against another copy, an unresolved V gene accounts for under half, and the cause of the remainder is not known. Recorded for this sample are a few hundred thousand clones; roughly nine tenths of them occurred a single time. The ten largest clonotypes hold approximately 3.1% of the sample. Material for sequencing was PBMCs or T cells enriched from blood (not recorded which). These receptors came from a woman aged 45-59 years in a cohort exposed to, infected with or recovered from COVID-19 (not recorded which).

V and J are TRBV5-4 and TRBJ1-2; 8 bases line up with TRBD1. J was trimmed by 7 bases and V by 4 bases; bases with no gene match: 9. This CDR3 has 14 amino acids. The germline CDR1 and CDR2 sequences are SGHNT and YYREEE (reference sequence). CDR3 amino acids: CASSTGQGLRGYTF. CDR3 nucleotides: TGTGCCAGCAGCACCGGACAGGGCTTGCGTGGCTACACCTTC.

This clone is a singleton in its sample. This sequence joins TRBV30 and TRBJ1-5, with 7 bases aligning to TRBD1. This CDR3 has 13 residues. The V gene's germline CDR1 is GTSNPN and CDR2 SVGIG (reference sequence). The junction had 2 bases not matched to a gene; V was cut back by 5 bases and J by 1 base. The CDR3 loop reads CAWGDSSNQPQHF. CDR3 DNA: TGTGCCTGGGGGGACAGCAGCAATCAGCCCCAGCATTTT.

This chain links TRBV24-1 with TRBJ2-3; D ambiguous. Trimming pared 5 bases from V and 2 bases from J, leaving 13 bases between. The CDR3 spans 15 residues. Germline V gene sequence: CDR1 KGHDR, CDR2 SFDVKD. CDR3 amino acids: CATSAAADFTDTQYF. The CDR3 nucleotides read TGTGCCACCAGTGCTGCGGCTGACTTCACAGATACGCAGTATTTT.

This chain connects TRBV19 to TRBJ1-1; no clear D. Germline V gives CDR1 LNHDA, CDR2 SQIVND (reference sequence). V lost 6 bases and J lost 3, with 20 bases in between. The CDR3 totals 16 residues. For the CDR3, the DNA is TGTGCCAGTAGACCCGGGCGACTCAGCGGGTACACTGAAGCTTTCTTT. Encoded protein: CASRPGRLSGYTEAFF.

The rearrangement joins TRBV30 to TRBJ2-5, with D tentatively TRBD2 (6 bases). Trimming cost V 3 bases and J 4 bases, with 12 bases left between them. CDR1 and CDR2 from the germline V gene are GTSNPN and SVGIG (reference sequence). CDR3 length: 13 residues. The CDR3 region is CAWSPGLIETQYF. The CDR3 DNA reads as TGTGCCTGGAGCCCGGGACTTATAGAGACCCAGTACTTC.

The chain is built from TRBV30 and TRBJ1-1; no reliable D call. Looked up from germline, CDR1 is GTSNPN and CDR2 is SVGIG (reference sequence). Trimming stripped 1 base from V and 4 bases from J, with 7 bases between. The CDR3 covers 12 residues. CDR3 bases: TGTGCCTGGAGTGAACTGCTCACTGAAGCTTTCTTT. This codes for CAWSELLTEAFF.

The rearrangement uses TRBV2 and TRBJ2-1, with TRBD2 identical over 12 bases. CDR3 length: 17 residues. Germline V gene sequence: CDR1 SNHLY, CDR2 FYNNEI. The V gene end was trimmed by 6 bases and the J gene end by 1 base; junction bases not matched to a gene: 7. CDR3 nucleotides: TGTGCCAGCAGAGCCGGACTAGCGGGGATATCCTACAATGAGCAGTTCTTC. Amino acid sequence: CASRAGLAGISYNEQFF. Together with reference TRBV2 and TRBJ2-1, the CDR3 gives the full variable domain: EPEVTQTPSHQVTQMGQEVILRCVPISNHLYFYWYRQILGQKVEFLVSFYNNEISEKSEIFDDQFSVERPDGSNFTLKIRSTKLEDSAMYFCASRAGLAGISYNEQFFGPGTRLTVL.

V is TRBV7-8 and J is TRBJ2-3, with a possible D match to TRBD2 (6 bases). Germline lookup yields CDR1 SGHVS and CDR2 FQNEAQ. Deletions cut 4 bases from V and 11 bases from J, with 10 bases between. This CDR3 is 11 amino acids long. CDR3: CASSYRDLQYF. Written as DNA, the CDR3 is TGTGCCAGCAGCTACCGGGACTTGCAGTATTTT.

The genes are TRBV9 and TRBJ1-1; D unresolved. The germline V gene encodes CDR1 SGDLS and CDR2 YYNGEE. Trimming cost V 0 bases and J 0 bases, with 9 bases left between them. This CDR3 has 15 residues. The CDR3, as DNA: TGTGCCAGCAGCGTAGTCCGAGGGATGAACACTGAAGCTTTCTTT. Its translation: CASSVVRGMNTEAFF.

V and J are TRBV19 and TRBJ2-2, with TRBD1 matching over 8 bases. The CDR3 is made up of 13 amino acids. V was clipped by 5 bases and J by 6 bases; unmatched bases: 2. The germline CDR1 and CDR2 sequences are LNHDA and SQIVND (reference sequence). The CDR3, as DNA: TGTGCCAGTAGTCCGACAGGGGCCGGGGAGCTGTTTTTT. Amino acids: CASSPTGAGELFF.

The chain links TRBV7-8 to TRBJ1-1; no clear D. Trimming cost V 1 base and J 1 base, with 7 bases left between them. CDR1 SGHVS and CDR2 FQNEAQ come from the germline V gene. CDR3 length: 14 residues. The CDR3, as DNA: TGTGCCAGCAGCTTAGGACACCAGAACACTGAAGCTTTCTTT. It yields the protein CASSLGHQNTEAFF. Based on the CDR3 plus reference TRBV7-8 and TRBJ1-1, the full variable domain is GAGVSQSPRYKVAKRGQDVALRCDPISGHVSLFWYQQALGQGPEFLTYFQNEAQLDKSGLPSDRFFAERPEGSVSTLKIQRTQQEDSAVYLCASSLGHQNTEAFFGQGTRLTVV.

The genes are TRBV7-9 and TRBJ1-1, with no clear D. CDR1 and CDR2 from the germline V gene are SEHNR and FQNEAQ (reference sequence). The CDR3 has 12 residues. V dropped 3 bases and J dropped 3 bases, with 5 bases sitting between them. The CDR3 region is CASSFGYTEAFF. CDR3 nucleotides: TGTGCCAGCAGCTTCGGTTACACTGAAGCTTTCTTT.

CDR3 nucleotides: TGTGCCAGCAGTGAAGCGGGACAAGCCTTCTACGAGCAGTACTTC. It is translated as CASSEAGQAFYEQYF. The genes are TRBV2 and TRBJ2-7; D might be TRBD1 (6 bases). With 0 bases removed from V and 3 bases from J, the gap between germline ends came to 12 bases. The CDR3 extends over 15 amino acids. In germline, CDR1 is SNHLY, CDR2 FYNNEI. Looking up the rest from reference TRBV2 and TRBJ2-7 gives the full variable domain: EPEVTQTPSHQVTQMGQEVILRCVPISNHLYFYWYRQILGQKVEFLVSFYNNEISEKSEIFDDQFSVERPDGSNFTLKIRSTKLEDSAMYFCASSEAGQAFYEQYFGPGTRLTVT.

The rearrangement links TRBV12-5 to TRBJ2-3, with a possible D match to TRBD2 (6 bases). CDR3 size: 13 residues. The germline V gene has CDR1 LGHNT and CDR2 FRNRAP. Between the trimmed V and J ends, which lost 2 bases and 6 bases, there was a span of 9 bases. The CDR3 loop is CASGLLRGDTQYF. CDR3 bases: TGTGCTAGTGGTTTGCTCCGGGGGGATACGCAGTATTTT.

In DNA, the CDR3 is TGTGCCACCAGTGATCTCCCCCAGGGCACTGAAGCTTTCTTT. This translates into CATSDLPQGTEAFF. The chain couples TRBV24-1 to TRBJ1-1, with D possibly TRBD1 on 5 matching bases. Trimming cost V 3 bases and J 4 bases, with 11 bases left between them. This CDR3 region has 14 residues. Germline V gene sequence: CDR1 KGHDR, CDR2 SFDVKD.

The chain employs TRBV11-2 and TRBJ2-1, with D possibly being TRBD2 (6 bases). CDR3 size: 16 residues. Germline V gene sequence: CDR1 SGHAT, CDR2 FQNNGV. V lost 1 base to trimming and J lost 0 bases, with 10 bases between them. This CDR3 reads CASSLVGGTSYNEQFF. CDR3 DNA: TGTGCCAGCAGCTTAGTGGGGGGAACCTCCTACAATGAGCAGTTCTTC.

As concerns this clone: Within the sample, other DNA sequences also encode this same CDR3. The chain is built from TRBV4-2 and TRBJ1-1; D gene ambiguous. CDR1 and CDR2 from the germline V gene are LGHNA and YNFKEQ. Trimming pared 1 base from V and 6 bases from J, leaving 9 bases between. This CDR3 has 13 residues. CDR3 in DNA: TGTGCCAGCAGCCAAGTTCTTGGCTCTGAAGCTTTCTTT. Its protein is CASSQVLGSEAFF.

This clone has only a few counts. The rearrangement uses TRBV30 and TRBJ1-3; weak D call: TRBD1 (6 bases). CDR1 is GTSNPN, CDR2 SVGIG, per germline (reference sequence). Trimming removed 6 bases at V and 2 bases at J, with 11 bases between. The CDR3 length is 13 residues. The CDR3 DNA sequence: TGTGCCTGTAGTAACAGGGCTGGAAACACCATATATTTT. Its translation is CACSNRAGNTIYF.